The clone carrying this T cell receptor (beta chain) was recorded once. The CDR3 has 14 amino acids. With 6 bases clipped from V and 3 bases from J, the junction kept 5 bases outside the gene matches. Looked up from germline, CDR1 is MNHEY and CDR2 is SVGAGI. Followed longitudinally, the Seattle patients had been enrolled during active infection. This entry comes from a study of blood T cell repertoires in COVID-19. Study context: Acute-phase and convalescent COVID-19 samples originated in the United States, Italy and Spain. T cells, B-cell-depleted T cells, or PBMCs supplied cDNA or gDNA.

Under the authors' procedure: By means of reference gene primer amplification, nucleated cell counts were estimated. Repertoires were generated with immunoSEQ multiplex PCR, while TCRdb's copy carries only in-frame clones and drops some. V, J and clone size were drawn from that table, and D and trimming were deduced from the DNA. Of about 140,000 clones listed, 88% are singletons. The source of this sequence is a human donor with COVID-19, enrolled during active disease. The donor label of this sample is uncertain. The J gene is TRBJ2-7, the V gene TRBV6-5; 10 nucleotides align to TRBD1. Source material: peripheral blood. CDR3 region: CASSQTGGIYEQYF. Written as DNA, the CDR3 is TGTGCCAGCAGCCAGACAGGGGGCATCTACGAGCAGTACTTC.